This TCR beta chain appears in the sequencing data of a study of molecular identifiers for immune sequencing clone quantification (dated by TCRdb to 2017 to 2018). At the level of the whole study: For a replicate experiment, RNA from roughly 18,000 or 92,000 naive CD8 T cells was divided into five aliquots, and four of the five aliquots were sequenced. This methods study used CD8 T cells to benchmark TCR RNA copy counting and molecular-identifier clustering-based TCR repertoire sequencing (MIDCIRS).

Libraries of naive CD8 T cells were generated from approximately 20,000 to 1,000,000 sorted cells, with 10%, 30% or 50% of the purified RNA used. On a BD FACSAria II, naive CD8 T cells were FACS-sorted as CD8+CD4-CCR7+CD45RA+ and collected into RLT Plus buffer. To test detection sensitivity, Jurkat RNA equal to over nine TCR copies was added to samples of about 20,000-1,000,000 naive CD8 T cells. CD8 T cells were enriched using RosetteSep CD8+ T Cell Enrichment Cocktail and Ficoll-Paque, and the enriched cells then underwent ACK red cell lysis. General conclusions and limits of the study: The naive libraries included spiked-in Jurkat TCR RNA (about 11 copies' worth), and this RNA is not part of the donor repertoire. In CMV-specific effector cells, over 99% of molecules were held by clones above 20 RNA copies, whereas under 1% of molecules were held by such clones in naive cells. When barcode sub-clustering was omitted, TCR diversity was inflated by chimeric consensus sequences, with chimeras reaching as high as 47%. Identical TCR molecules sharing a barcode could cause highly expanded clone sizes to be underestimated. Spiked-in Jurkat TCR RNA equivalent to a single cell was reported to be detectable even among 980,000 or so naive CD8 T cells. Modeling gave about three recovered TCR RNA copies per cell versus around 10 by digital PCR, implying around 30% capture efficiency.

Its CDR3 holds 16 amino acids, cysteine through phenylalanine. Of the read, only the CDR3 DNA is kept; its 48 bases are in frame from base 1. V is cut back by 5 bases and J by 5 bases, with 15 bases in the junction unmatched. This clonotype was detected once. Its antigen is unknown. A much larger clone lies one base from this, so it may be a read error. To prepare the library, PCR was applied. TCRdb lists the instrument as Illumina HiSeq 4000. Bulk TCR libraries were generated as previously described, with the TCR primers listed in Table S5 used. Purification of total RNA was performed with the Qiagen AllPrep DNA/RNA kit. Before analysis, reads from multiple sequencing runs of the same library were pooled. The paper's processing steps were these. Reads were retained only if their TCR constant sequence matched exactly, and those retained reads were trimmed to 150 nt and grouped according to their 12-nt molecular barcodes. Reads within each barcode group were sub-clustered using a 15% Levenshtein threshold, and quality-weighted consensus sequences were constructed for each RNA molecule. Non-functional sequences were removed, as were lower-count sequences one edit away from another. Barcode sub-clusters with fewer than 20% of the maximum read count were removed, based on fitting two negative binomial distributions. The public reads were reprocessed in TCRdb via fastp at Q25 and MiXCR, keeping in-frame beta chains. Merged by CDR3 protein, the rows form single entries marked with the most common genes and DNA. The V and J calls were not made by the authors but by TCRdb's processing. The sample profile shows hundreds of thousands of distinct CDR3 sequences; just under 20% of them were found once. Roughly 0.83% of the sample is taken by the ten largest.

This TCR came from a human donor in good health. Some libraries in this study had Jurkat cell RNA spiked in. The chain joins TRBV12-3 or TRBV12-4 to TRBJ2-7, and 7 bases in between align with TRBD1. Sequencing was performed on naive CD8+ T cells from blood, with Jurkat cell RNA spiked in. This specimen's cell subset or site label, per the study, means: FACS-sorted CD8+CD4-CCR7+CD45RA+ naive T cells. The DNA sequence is TGTGCCAGCAGTCCCTTCCCGACAGGGCAGACCCACGAGCAGTACTTC. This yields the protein CASSPFPTGQTHEQYF.